These T cell receptor beta chains were read from a single sample in a study of long-term antiretroviral therapy in people with HIV. TCRdb's table, derived via immunoSEQ multiplex PCR, lists solely in-frame clones and lacks some. This sample has 20,000 or so clones; 81% occur once, and the top ten carry approximately 16%. The specimen comprised unsorted PBMCs, sampled at the start of antiretroviral therapy, before treatment. The receptors derive from a young woman with HIV. The CDR3 runs from the conserved cysteine through the conserved F or W. Each record gives: V gene, clone size, D gene, J gene, CDR3 protein, CDR3 DNA. The D gene is left open where the match is weak. Size is omitted from some rows. Given values are once, few, many or a class for expanded clones.

TRBV29-1	NA	NA	TRBJ1-2	CSVDFSPISNYGYTF	TGCAGCGTTGACTTCAGTCCCATATCTAACTATGGCTACACCTTC
TRBV9	NA	TRBD1	TRBJ1-2	CASSESTGNYGYTF	TGTGCCAGCAGCGAATCGACAGGGAACTATGGCTACACCTTC
TRBV6-5	few	TRBD2	TRBJ2-7	CATKGGTYEQYF	TGTGCCACGAAGGGAGGGACCTACGAGCAGTACTTC
TRBV4-1	NA	NA	TRBJ2-7	CASSQGPSQGYEQYF	TGCGCCAGCAGCCAAGGCCCCTCACAAGGCTACGAGCAGTACTTC
TRBV6-5	few	NA	TRBJ1-2	CASRQEIHYGYTF	TGTGCCAGCAGGCAGGAGATTCACTATGGCTACACCTTC
TRBV19	NA	TRBD1	TRBJ1-1	CASRMGGTGKAFF	TGTGCCAGTAGGATGGGAGGGACAGGTAAAGCTTTCTTT
TRBV7-9	NA	TRBD2	TRBJ2-1	CASSLPAGGYNEQFF	TGTGCCAGCAGCTTACCGGCGGGAGGGTACAATGAGCAGTTCTTC
TRBV7-2	NA	TRBD1	TRBJ2-7	CASSLEPEDRVGF	TGTGCCAGCAGCTTAGAACCAGAGGACAGGGTAGGATTC
TRBV27	NA	TRBD2	TRBJ2-7	CATSSGRAYEQYF	TGTGCCACCTCTTCCGGGAGGGCCTACGAGCAGTACTTC
TRBV29-1	NA	TRBD1	TRBJ1-1	CSVEDFRGRGGAEAFF	TGCAGCGTTGAAGATTTCAGGGGGCGAGGTGGGGCTGAAGCTTTCTTT
TRBV2	NA	TRBD1	TRBJ1-4	CASSADRGNEKLFF	TGTGCCAGCAGTGCGGACAGGGGGAATGAAAAACTGTTTTTT
TRBV12-5	few	TRBD1	TRBJ2-2	CASGFVLPGQGYPGELFF	TGTGCTAGTGGTTTCGTGTTACCGGGACAGGGTTATCCCGGGGAGCTGTTTTTT
TRBV9	NA	NA	TRBJ2-5	CASSVAGSETQYF	TGTGCCAGCAGCGTAGCGGGGTCAGAGACCCAGTACTTC
TRBV27	NA	TRBD1	TRBJ1-2	CASKPLRETGGYTF	TGTGCCAGTAAACCTCTAAGGGAGACAGGGGGGTACACCTTC
TRBV19	NA	TRBD2	TRBJ2-3	CASSIELAGTDTQYF	TGTGCCAGTAGTATCGAACTAGCGGGCACAGATACGCAGTATTTT
TRBV7-2	NA	NA	TRBJ1-1	CASSPGPGITEAFF	TGTGCCAGCAGCCCCGGGCCGGGGATCACTGAAGCTTTCTTT
TRBV27	few	TRBD1	TRBJ1-5	CASSTGQGVGQPQHF	TGTGCCAGCAGTACGGGACAGGGGGTGGGTCAGCCCCAGCATTTT
TRBV7-9	NA	NA	TRBJ1-2	CASSSWTEANYGYTF	TGTGCCAGCAGCTCCTGGACGGAAGCTAACTATGGCTACACCTTC
TRBV6-6	few	NA	TRBJ2-3	CASSYSGAGPDTQYF	TGTGCCAGCAGTTACTCGGGGGCAGGGCCAGATACGCAGTATTTT
TRBV5-4	once	TRBD1	TRBJ2-7	CASRQGDRTYEQYF	TGTGCCAGCAGGCAGGGGGACAGAACCTACGAGCAGTACTTC
TRBV9	NA	NA	TRBJ2-7	CASSPGVGDEQYF	TGTGCCAGCAGCCCCGGGGTTGGGGACGAGCAGTACTTC
TRBV23-1	NA	NA	TRBJ1-6	CANFNSPLHF	TGCGCCAACTTTAATTCACCCCTCCACTTT
TRBV5-1	NA	TRBD1	TRBJ2-7	CASSLGDRVGEQYF	TGCGCCAGCAGCTTGGGGGACAGGGTCGGCGAGCAGTACTTC
TRBV7-9	NA	NA	TRBJ1-2	CASSFNRDFLTF	TGTGCCAGCAGCTTCAACCGGGATTTCCTCACCTTC